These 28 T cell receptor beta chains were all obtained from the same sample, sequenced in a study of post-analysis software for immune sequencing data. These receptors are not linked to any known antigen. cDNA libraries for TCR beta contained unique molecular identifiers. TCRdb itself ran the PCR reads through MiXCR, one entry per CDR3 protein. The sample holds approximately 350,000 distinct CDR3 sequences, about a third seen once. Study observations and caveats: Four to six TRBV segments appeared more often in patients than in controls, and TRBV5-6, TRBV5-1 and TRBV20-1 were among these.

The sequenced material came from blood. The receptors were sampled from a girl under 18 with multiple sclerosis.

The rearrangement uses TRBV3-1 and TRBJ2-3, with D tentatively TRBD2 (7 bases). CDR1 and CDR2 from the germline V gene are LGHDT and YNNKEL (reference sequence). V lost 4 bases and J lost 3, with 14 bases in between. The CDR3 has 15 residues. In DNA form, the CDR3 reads TGTGCCAGCAGCCGGGAGGGGGGAAAGACAGATACGCAGTATTTT. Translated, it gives CASSREGGKTDTQYF.

The CDR3 spells CSAKGHEQFF. The CDR3 DNA is TGCAGTGCCAAGGGGCATGAGCAGTTCTTC. The chain couples TRBV20-1 to TRBJ2-1; maybe TRBD1 (5 bases). CDR1 and CDR2 from the germline V gene are DFQATT and SNEGSKA (reference sequence). V lost 6 bases and J 8 bases, leaving 8 bases between the germline ends. The CDR3 covers 10 residues.

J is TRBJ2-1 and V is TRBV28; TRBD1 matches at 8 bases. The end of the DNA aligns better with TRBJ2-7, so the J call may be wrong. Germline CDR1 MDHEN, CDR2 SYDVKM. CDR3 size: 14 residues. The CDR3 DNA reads TGTGCCAGCAGACCAGGGGGCGCCTTCTACGAGCAGTACTTC. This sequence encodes CASRPGGAFYEQYF.

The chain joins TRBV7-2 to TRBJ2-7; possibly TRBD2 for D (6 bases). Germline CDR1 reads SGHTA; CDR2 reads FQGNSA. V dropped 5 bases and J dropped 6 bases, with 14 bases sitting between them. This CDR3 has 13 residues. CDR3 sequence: CASSPGTFIEQYF. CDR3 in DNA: TGTGCCAGCAGCCCGGGGACTTTCATCGAGCAGTACTTC.

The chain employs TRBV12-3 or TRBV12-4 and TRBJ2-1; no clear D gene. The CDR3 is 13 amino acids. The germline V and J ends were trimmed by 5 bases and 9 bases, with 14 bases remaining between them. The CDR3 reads CASSAGPSGEQFF. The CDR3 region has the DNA TGTGCCAGCAGTGCCGGACCCTCCGGTGAGCAGTTCTTC.

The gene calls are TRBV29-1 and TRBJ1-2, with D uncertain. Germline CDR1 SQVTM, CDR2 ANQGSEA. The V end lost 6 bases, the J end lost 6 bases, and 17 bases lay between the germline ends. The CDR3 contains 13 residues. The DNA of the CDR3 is TGCAGCGTGGAACACCCGGAGGTACATGGCTACACCTTC. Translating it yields CSVEHPEVHGYTF.

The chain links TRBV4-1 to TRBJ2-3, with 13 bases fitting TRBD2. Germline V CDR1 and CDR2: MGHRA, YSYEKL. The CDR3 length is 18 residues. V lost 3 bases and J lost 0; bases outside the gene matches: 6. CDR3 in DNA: TGCGCCAGCAGCCATATAGGACTAGCGGGGGAGAGCACAGATACGCAGTATTTT. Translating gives CASSHIGLAGESTDTQYF.

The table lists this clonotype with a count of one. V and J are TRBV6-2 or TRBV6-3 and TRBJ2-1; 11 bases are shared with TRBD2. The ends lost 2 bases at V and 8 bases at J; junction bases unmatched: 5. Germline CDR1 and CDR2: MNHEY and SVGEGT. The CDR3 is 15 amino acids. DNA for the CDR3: TGTGCCAGCAGTTACAGGATAGCGGGGGGGGATGAGCAGTTCTTC. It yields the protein CASSYRIAGGDEQFF.

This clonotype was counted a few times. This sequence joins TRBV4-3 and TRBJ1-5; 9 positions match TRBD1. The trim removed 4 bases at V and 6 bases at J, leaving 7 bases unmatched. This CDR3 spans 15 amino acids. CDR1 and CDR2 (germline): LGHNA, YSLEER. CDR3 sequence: CASSPGTGTSQPQHF. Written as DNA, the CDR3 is TGCGCCAGCAGCCCGGGGACAGGGACGAGTCAGCCCCAGCATTTT.

CDR3 in amino acids: CASSPSTSGGDTQYF. As DNA, the CDR3 is TGCGCCAGCAGCCCTAGCACTAGCGGGGGAGATACGCAGTATTTT. The rearrangement joins TRBV4-3 to TRBJ2-3; 11 nucleotides align to TRBD2. The CDR3 runs to 15 residues. Losses at the gene ends were 4 bases for V and 5 bases for J; bases not matched to a gene: 5. Germline V gene data show CDR1 as LGHNA and CDR2 as YSLEER.

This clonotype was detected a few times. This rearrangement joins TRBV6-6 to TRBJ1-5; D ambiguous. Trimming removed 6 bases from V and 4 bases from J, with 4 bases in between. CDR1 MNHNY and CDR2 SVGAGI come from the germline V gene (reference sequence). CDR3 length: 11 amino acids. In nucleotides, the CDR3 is TGTGCCAGCAGACAAAATCAGCCCCAGCATTTT. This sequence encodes CASRQNQPQHF.

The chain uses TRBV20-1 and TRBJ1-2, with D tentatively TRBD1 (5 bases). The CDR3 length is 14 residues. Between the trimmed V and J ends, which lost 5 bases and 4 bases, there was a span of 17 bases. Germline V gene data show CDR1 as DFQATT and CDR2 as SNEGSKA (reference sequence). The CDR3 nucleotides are TGCAGTGCTCTCCAGGGTAGTCTCTCCTATGGCTACACCTTC. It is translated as CSALQGSLSYGYTF.

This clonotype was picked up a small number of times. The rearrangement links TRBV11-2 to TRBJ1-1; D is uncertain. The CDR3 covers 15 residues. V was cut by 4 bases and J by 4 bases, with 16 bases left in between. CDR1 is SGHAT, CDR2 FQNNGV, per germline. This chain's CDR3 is CASSSPKEGFTEAFF. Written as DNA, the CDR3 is TGTGCCAGCAGCTCCCCCAAGGAAGGATTCACTGAAGCTTTCTTT.

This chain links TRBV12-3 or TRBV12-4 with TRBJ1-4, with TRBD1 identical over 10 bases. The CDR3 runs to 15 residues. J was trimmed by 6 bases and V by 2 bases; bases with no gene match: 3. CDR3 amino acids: CASSLWGTGDEKLFF. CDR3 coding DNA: TGTGCCAGCAGTTTATGGGGGACAGGGGATGAAAAACTGTTTTTT.

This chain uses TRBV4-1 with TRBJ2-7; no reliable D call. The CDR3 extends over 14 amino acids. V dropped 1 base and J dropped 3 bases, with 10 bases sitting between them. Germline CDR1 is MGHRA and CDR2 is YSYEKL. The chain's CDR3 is CASSQGDGHYEQYF. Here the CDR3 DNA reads TGCGCCAGCAGCCAAGGCGACGGCCACTACGAGCAGTACTTC.

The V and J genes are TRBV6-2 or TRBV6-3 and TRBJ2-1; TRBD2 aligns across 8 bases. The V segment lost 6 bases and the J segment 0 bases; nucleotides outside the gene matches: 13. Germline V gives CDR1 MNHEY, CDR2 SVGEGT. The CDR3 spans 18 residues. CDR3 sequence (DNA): TGTGCCAGCAGCACCCTAGCGGGCGCAAAGAGCTCCTACAATGAGCAGTTCTTC. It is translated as CASSTLAGAKSSYNEQFF.

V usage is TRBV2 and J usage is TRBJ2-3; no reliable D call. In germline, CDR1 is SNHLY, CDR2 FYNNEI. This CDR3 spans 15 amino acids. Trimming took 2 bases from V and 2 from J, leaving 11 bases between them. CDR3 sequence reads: CASSESGLHTDTQYF. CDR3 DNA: TGTGCCAGCAGTGAATCCGGGCTCCACACAGATACGCAGTATTTT.

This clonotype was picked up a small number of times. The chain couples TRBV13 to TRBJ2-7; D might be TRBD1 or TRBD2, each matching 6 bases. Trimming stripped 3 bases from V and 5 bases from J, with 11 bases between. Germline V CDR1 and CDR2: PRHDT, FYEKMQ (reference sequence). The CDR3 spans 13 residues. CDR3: CASSLGGPHEQYF. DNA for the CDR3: TGTGCCAGCAGCTTGGGGGGCCCCCACGAGCAGTACTTC.

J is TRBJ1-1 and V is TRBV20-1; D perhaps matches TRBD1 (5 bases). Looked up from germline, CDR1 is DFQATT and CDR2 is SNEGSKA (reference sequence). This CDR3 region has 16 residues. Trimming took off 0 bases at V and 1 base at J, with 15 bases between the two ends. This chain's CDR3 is CSARDLLGQRNTEAFF. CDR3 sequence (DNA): TGCAGTGCTAGAGACCTATTAGGACAACGGAACACTGAAGCTTTCTTT.

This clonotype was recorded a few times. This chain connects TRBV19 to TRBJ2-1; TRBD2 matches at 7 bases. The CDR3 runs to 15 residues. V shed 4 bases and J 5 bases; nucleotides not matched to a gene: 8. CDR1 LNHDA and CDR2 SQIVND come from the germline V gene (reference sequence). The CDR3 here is CASSSPGLSDNEQFF. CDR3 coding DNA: TGTGCCAGTAGTAGCCCGGGACTATCGGACAATGAGCAGTTCTTC.

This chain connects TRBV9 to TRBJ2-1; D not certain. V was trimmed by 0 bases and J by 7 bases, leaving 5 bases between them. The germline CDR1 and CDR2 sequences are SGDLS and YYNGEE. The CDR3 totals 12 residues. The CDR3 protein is CASSVGPNEQFF. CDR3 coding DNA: TGTGCCAGCAGCGTAGGTCCAAATGAGCAGTTCTTC.

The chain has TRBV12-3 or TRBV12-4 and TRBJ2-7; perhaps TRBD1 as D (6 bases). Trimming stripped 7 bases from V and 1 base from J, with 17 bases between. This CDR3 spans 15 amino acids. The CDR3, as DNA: TGTGCCAGCACCCCAAACGGGACAACTTCCTACGAGCAGTACTTC. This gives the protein CASTPNGTTSYEQYF.

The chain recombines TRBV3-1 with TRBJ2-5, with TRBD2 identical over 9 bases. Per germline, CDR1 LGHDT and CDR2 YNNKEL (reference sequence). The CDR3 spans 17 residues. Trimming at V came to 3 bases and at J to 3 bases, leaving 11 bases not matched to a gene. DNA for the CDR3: TGTGCCAGCAGCCACCCCCTTGGGGTAGCGGGGGAAGAGACCCAGTACTTC. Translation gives CASSHPLGVAGEETQYF.

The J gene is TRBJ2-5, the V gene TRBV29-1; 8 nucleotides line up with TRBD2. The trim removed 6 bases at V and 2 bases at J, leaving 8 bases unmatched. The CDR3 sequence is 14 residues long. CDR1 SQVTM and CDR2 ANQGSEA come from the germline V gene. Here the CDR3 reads CSVSYSGAQETQYF. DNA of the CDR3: TGCAGCGTCTCGTATAGCGGGGCTCAAGAGACCCAGTACTTC.

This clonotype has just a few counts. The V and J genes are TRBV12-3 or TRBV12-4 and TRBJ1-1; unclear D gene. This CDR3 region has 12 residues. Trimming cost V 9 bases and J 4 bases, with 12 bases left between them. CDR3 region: CASQRVGTEAFF. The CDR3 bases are TGTGCCAGTCAGAGAGTGGGCACTGAAGCTTTCTTT.

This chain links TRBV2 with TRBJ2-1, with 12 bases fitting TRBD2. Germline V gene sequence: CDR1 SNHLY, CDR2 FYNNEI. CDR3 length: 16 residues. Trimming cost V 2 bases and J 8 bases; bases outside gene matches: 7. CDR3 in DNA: TGTGCCAGCAGTGAACAAGCTAGCGGGGGGGCGGATGAGCAGTTCTTC. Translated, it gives CASSEQASGGADEQFF.

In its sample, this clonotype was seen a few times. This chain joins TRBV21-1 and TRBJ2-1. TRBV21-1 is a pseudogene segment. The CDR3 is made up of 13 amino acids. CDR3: CASSKGGNNEQFF. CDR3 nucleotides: TGTGCCAGCAGCAAAGGAGGAAACAATGAGCAGTTCTTC.

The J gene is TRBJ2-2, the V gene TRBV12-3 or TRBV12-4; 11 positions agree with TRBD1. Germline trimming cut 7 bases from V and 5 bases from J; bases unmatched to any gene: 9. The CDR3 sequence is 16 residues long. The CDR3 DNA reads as TGTGCCAGCACCCAAGCGTGGGACAGGGGGACCGGGGAGCTGTTTTTT. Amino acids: CASTQAWDRGTGELFF.